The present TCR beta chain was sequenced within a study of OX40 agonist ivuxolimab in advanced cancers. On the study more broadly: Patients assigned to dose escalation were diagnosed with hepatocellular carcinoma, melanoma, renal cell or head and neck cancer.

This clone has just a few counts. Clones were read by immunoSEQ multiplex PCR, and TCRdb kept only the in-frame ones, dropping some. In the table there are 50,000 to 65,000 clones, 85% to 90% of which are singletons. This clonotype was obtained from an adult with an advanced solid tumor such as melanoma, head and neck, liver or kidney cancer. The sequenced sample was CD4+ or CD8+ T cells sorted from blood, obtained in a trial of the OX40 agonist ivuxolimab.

The CDR3 protein is CASSSQGGARQPQHF. For the CDR3, the DNA is TGTGCCAGCAGCTCCCAAGGGGGGGCACGGCAGCCCCAGCATTTT. This chain joins TRBV7-2 and TRBJ1-5; weak D call: TRBD1 (6 bases). The CDR3 covers 15 residues. Germline CDR1 reads SGHTA; CDR2 reads FQGNSA. V shed 4 bases and J shed 7 bases, with 17 bases lying between them.